A single sample is the source of the 3 T cell receptor beta chains below, sequenced in a study of T cell repertoires in cytomegalovirus infection. These TCRs' antigens remain unknown. TCRdb fed the reads into MiXCR, producing one record per CDR3 protein. The table has about 770,000 distinct CDR3 sequences, about 29% seen once. The sample here was cultured CD8+ T cells from PBMCs, taken from culture after CMV antigen stimulation. The receptors shown here come from a human donor in good health (CMV status not recorded). Some clones in this sample may be carry-over from other donors' samples.

This clonotype came up a few times. The V call is TRBV27, the J call TRBJ1-1; 8 positions agree with TRBD1. The germline V gene has CDR1 MNHEY and CDR2 SMNVEV (reference sequence). This CDR3 is built from 14 residues. V was clipped by 1 base and J by 5 bases; unmatched bases: 3. The CDR3 DNA follows: TGTGCCAGCAGTTTATTCACAGGGGGTACTGAAGCTTTCTTT. It is translated as CASSLFTGGTEAFF.

V and J are TRBV7-6 and TRBJ2-2; 7 nucleotides match TRBD1. In germline, CDR1 is SGHVS, CDR2 FNYEAQ. CDR3 length: 16 amino acids. V shed 5 bases, J shed 8 bases, and the junction held 14 bases outside the gene matches. The CDR3 DNA reads TGTGCCAGCAGCGTACAGGATAGGGGGCCCTTGGGGGAGCTGTTTTTT. It codes for CASSVQDRGPLGELFF. Looking up the rest from reference TRBV7-6 and TRBJ2-2 gives the full variable domain: GAGVSQSPRYKVTKRGQDVALRCDPISGHVSLYWYRQALGQGPEFLTYFNYEAQQDKSGLPNDRFSAERPEGSISTLTIQRTEQRDSAMYRCASSVQDRGPLGELFFGEGSRLTVL.

In its sample, this clonotype was seen a few times. The genes are TRBV7-2 and TRBJ1-6; D gene ambiguous. The germline V gene encodes CDR1 SGHTA and CDR2 FQGNSA. The CDR3 length is 16 residues. Trimming left V 5 bases short and J 3 bases short, with 14 bases between. The CDR3 protein is CASSPTATVYNSPLHF. CDR3 nucleotide sequence: TGTGCCAGCAGCCCAACCGCGACGGTCTATAATTCACCCCTCCACTTT.